Listed below are T cell receptor beta chains from one sample, sequenced in a study of identical twins. TCRdb redid the calling of the 5' RACE reads with MiXCR, one entry per CDR3 protein. This sample has roughly 1,500,000 distinct CDR3 sequences, with less than 35% found just once. Sequencing input: cord blood. All receptors derive from a newborn girl in good health. CDR3s include the opening cysteine and the closing phenylalanine or tryptophan. Each record gives: J gene, V gene, clone size, CDR3 protein. Size values are once, few and many counts, or a class for expanded clones, and some rows have none.

>TRBJ2-3|TRBV5-1|.
CASSLIPTGESTDTQYF
>TRBJ2-7|TRBV25-1|.
CASRGQLSYEQYF
>TRBJ2-1|TRBV6-6|few
CASSYSGLAQFF
>TRBJ2-5|TRBV12-3/TRBV12-4|few
CASSSQRRYQETQYF
>TRBJ1-1|TRBV5-1|.
CASSLAVVNTEAFF
>TRBJ2-5|TRBV10-2|.
CASSDRGLQETQYF
>TRBJ1-5|TRBV27|.
CASSFFLHSNQPQHF
>TRBJ2-1|TRBV20-1|.
CSARDQSGSLYNEQFF
>TRBJ1-5|TRBV5-1|many
CASSLGGQGNQPQHF
>TRBJ1-5|TRBV5-6|few
CASSLGQAPNQPQHF
>TRBJ1-6|TRBV28|few
CASSTWTGANSPLHF
>TRBJ1-2|TRBV2|many
CASSDLVGYGYTF
>TRBJ2-7|TRBV28|.
CASIHPPDSWYEQYF
>TRBJ2-2|TRBV14|.
CASSQGTSGLGTGELFF
>.|TRBV5-1|.
CASSLGPIAGSYNEQYF
>TRBJ2-5|TRBV4-1|few
CASSRYNRLVGETQYF
>TRBJ2-7|TRBV6-5|.
CASSYSTSGTGEQYF
>TRBJ2-1|TRBV20-1|.
CSANRGRAYNEQFF
>TRBJ2-3|TRBV5-8|.
CASSVAKGTQYF
>TRBJ1-6|TRBV2|.
CASSDSHNSPLHF
>TRBJ2-3|TRBV29-1|few
CSAGPQGGFTDTQYF
>TRBJ2-1|TRBV4-1|few
CASSTLSGGSNEQFF
>TRBJ1-2|TRBV10-3|.
CAISRDRDNYGYTF
>TRBJ2-3|TRBV20-1|few
CSASPVLAGARDTQYF
>TRBJ1-1|TRBV13|.
CASSRTPGTVMNTEAFF
>TRBJ1-1|TRBV29-1|.
CSVEPANRKGSPGEAFF
>TRBJ1-2|TRBV5-1|.
CAGSLGGYTF
>TRBJ2-5|TRBV27|.
CASSTKGPGEQYF
>TRBJ2-7|TRBV29-1|.
CSVADLAGGKAEQYF
>TRBJ2-3|TRBV5-4|few
CASSSGAGVRDTQYF
>TRBJ1-5|TRBV10-3|few
CAISDQGWDQPQHF
>TRBJ2-7|TRBV4-1|.
CASSLLARGSYEQYF
>TRBJ2-5|TRBV6-5|few
CASSARVVTGETQYF
>TRBJ1-1|TRBV5-1|few
CASRARPVLNTEAFF
>TRBJ1-1|TRBV3-1|.
CASRLGGASTEAFF
>TRBJ2-7|TRBV5-1|.
CASSLLKGAYEQYF
>TRBJ2-3|TRBV4-1|.
CASSERGGSEYPTDTQYF
>TRBJ2-1|TRBV5-4|.
CASSFTSGRVYEQFF
>TRBJ1-2|TRBV18|.
CASSPLPDAKNYGYTF
>.|TRBV4-2|.
CASSRRSGKESYEQYF
>.|TRBV7-7|.
CASSQTSGVDNEQYF
>TRBJ2-3|TRBV4-1|.
CASSQVPRDTQYF
>TRBJ2-7|TRBV5-1|.
CASTDGLAGVNEQYF
>TRBJ2-5|TRBV12-3/TRBV12-4|few
CASSFPPRTSKDEQYF
>TRBJ2-1|TRBV6-1|.
CASVTGPSSYNEQFF
>TRBJ2-4|TRBV20-1|few
CSAPTGAYIKNIQYF